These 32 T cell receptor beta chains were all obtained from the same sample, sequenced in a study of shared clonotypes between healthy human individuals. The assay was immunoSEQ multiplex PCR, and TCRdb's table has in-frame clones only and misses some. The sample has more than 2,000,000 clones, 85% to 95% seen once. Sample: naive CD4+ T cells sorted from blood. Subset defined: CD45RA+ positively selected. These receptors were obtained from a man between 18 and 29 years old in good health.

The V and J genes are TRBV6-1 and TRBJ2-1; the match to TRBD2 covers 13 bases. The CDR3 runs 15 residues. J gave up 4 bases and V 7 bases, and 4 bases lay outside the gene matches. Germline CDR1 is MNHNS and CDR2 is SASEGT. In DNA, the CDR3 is TGTGCCAGCAACATACTAGCGGGGGGGTACAATGAGCAGTTCTTC. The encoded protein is CASNILAGGYNEQFF.

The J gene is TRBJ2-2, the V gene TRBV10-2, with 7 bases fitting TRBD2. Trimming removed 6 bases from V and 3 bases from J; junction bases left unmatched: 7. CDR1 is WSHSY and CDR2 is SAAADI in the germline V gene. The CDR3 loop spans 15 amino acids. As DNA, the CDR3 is TGCGCCAGCAGCCGAGCGGGGAGATACACCGGGGAGCTGTTTTTT. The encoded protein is CASSRAGRYTGELFF.

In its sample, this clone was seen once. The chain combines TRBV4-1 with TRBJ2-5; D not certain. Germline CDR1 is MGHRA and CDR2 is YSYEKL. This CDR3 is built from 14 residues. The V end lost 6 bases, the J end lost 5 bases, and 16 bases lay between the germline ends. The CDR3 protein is CASRQDQAGETQYF. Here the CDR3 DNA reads TGCGCCAGCAGGCAGGACCAGGCTGGGGAGACCCAGTACTTC.

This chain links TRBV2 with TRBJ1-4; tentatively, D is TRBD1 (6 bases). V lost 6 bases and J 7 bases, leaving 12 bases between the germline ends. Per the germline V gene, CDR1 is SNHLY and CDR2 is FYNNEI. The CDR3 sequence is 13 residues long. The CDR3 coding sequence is TGTGCCAGCAGGCTAGGACAGCTTGAAAAACTGTTTTTT. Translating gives CASRLGQLEKLFF.

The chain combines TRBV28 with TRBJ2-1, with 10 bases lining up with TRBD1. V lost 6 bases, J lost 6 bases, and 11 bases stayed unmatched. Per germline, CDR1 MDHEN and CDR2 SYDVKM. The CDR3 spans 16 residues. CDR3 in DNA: TGTGCCAGCAGGCGACAATCCGGGACAGGGGCCAATGAGCAGTTCTTC. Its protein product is CASRRQSGTGANEQFF.

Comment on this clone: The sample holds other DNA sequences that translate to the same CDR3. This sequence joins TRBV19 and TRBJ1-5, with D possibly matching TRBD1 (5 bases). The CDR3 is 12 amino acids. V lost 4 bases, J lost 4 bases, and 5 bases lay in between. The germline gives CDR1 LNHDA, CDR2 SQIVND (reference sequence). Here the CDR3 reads CASSTGNQPQHF. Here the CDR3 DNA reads TGTGCCAGTAGTACAGGGAATCAGCCCCAGCATTTT.

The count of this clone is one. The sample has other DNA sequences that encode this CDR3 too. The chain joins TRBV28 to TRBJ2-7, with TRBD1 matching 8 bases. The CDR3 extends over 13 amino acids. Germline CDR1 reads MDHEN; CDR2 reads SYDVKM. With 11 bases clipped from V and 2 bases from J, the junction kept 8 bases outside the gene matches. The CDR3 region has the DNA TGTGCCGTCCTCAGGACAGGGCCCTACGAGCAGTACTTC. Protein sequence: CAVLRTGPYEQYF. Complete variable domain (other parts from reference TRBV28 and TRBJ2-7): DVKVTQSSRYLVKRTGEKVFLECVQDMDHENMFWYRQDPGLGLRLIYFSYDVKMKEKGDIPEGYSVSREKKERFSLILESASTNQTSMYLCAVLRTGPYEQYFGPGTRLTVT.

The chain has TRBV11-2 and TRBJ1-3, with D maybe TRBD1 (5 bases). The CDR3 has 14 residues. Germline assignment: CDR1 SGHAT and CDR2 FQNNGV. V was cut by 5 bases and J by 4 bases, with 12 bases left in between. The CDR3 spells CASSQGAGGNTIYF. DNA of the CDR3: TGTGCCAGCAGCCAAGGGGCTGGAGGAAACACCATATATTTT.

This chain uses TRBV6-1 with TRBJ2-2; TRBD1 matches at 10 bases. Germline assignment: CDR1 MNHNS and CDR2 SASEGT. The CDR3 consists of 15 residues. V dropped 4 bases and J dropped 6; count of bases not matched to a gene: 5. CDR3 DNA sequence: TGTGCCAGCAGTGGGGACAGGGGAGGGTCCGGGGAGCTGTTTTTT. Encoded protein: CASSGDRGGSGELFF.

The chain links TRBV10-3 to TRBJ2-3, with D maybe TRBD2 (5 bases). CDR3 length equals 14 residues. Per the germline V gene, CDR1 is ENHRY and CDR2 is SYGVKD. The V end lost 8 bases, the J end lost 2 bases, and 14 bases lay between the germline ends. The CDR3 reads CAIGRGKDTDTQYF. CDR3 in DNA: TGTGCCATCGGCCGGGGAAAGGACACAGATACGCAGTATTTT.

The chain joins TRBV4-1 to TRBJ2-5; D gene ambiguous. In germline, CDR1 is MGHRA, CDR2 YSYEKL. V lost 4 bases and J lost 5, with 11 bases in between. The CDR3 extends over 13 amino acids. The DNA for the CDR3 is TGCGCCAGCAGCCTTTTAGAGCTTGAGACCCAGTACTTC. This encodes CASSLLELETQYF.

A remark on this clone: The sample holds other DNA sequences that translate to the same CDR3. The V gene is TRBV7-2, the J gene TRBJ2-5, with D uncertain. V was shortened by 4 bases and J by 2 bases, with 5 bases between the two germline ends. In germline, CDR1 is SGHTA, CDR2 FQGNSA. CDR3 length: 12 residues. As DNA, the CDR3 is TGTGCCAGCAGCTCCTTACAAGAGACCCAGTACTTC. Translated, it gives CASSSLQETQYF.

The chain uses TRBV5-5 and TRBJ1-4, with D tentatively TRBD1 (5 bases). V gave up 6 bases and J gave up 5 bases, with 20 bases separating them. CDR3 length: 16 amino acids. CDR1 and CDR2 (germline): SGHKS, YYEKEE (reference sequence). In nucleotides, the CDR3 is TGTGCCAGCACTGTAGGGACCCCGAGTGGCAATGAAAAACTGTTTTTT. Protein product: CASTVGTPSGNEKLFF.

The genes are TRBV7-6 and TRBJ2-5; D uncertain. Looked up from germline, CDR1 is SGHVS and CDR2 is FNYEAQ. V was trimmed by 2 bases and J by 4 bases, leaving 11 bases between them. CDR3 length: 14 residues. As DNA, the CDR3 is TGTGCCAGCAGCTTATCTGATCGTCCAGAGACCCAGTACTTC. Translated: CASSLSDRPETQYF.

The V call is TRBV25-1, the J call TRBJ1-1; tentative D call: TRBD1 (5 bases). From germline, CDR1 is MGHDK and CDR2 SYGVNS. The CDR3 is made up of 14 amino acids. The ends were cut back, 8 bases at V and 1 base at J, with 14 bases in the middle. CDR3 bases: TGTGCCAGCGCCGATACGGGGGGGAACACTGAAGCTTTCTTT. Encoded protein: CASADTGGNTEAFF.

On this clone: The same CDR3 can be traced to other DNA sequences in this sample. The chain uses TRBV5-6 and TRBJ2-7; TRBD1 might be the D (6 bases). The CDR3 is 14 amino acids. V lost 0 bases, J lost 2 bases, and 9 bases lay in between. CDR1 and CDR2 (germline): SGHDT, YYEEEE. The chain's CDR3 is CASSLGGPPYEQYF. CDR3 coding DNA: TGTGCCAGCAGCTTGGGGGGGCCGCCCTACGAGCAGTACTTC.

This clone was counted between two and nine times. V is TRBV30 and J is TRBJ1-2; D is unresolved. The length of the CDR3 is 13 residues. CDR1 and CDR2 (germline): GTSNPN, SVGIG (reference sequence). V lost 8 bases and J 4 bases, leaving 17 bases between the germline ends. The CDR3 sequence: CAGAQRNSYGYTF. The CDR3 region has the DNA TGTGCCGGAGCCCAACGTAATTCCTATGGCTACACCTTC. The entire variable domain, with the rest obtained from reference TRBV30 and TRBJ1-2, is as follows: SQTIHQWPATLVQPVGSPLSLECTVEGTSNPNLYWYRQAAGRGLQLLFYSVGIGQISSEVPQNLSASRPQDRQFILSSKKLLLSDSGFYLCAGAQRNSYGYTFGSGTRLTVV.

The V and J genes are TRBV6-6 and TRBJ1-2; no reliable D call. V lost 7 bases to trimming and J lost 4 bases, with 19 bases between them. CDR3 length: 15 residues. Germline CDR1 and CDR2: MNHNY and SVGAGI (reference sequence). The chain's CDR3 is CASINTGDSPYGYTF. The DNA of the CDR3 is TGTGCCAGCATTAATACGGGCGACTCTCCCTATGGCTACACCTTC.

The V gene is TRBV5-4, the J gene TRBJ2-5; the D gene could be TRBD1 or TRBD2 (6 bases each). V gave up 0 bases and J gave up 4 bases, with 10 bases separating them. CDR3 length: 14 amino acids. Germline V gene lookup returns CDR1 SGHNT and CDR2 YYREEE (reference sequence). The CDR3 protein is CASSLVGGAETQYF. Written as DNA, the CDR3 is TGTGCCAGCAGCTTGGTCGGGGGCGCAGAGACCCAGTACTTC.

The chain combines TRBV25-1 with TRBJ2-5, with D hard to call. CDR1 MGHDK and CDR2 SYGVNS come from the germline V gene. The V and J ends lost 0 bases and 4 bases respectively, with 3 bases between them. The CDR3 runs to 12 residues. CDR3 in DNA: TGTGCCAGCAGTGAATATCGAGAGACCCAGTACTTC. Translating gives CASSEYRETQYF.

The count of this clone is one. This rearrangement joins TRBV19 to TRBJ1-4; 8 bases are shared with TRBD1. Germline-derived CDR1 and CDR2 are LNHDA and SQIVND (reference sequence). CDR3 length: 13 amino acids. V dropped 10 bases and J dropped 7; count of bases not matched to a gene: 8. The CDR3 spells CATGKGTGEKLFF. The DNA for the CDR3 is TGTGCCACCGGAAAAGGGACAGGTGAAAAACTGTTTTTT.

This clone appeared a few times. The CDR3 sequence is CAISSQGFGETQYF. The CDR3, as DNA: TGTGCCATCAGTTCACAGGGATTTGGGGAGACCCAGTACTTC. V is TRBV10-3 and J is TRBJ2-5, with D possibly TRBD1 on 6 matching bases. Germline-derived CDR1 and CDR2 are ENHRY and SYGVKD. The CDR3 spans 14 residues. V lost 5 bases, J lost 5 bases, and 15 bases lay in between.

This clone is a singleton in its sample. In DNA, the CDR3 is TGTGCCAGCAGCCAAGGTGCCGGCGCCTTGGTTACGCAGTATTTT. Protein sequence: CASSQGAGALVTQYF. The V and J genes are TRBV14 and TRBJ2-3; D is undetermined. The CDR3 totals 15 residues. Germline lookup yields CDR1 SGHDN and CDR2 FVKESK. Trimming took 1 base from V and 8 from J, leaving 16 bases between them.

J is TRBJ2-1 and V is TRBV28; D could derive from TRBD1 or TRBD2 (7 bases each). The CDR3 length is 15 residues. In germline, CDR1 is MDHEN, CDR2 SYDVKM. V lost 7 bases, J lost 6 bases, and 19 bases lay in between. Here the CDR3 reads CASTQGGSGVNEQFF. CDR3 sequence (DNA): TGTGCCAGCACCCAGGGGGGCAGCGGGGTCAATGAGCAGTTCTTC.

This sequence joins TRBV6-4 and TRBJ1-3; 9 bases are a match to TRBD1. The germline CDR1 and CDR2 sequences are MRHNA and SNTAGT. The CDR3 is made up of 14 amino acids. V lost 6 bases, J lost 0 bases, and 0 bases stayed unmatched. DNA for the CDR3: TGTGCCAGCAGGGGACAGGGCTCTGGAAACACCATATATTTT. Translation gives CASRGQGSGNTIYF.

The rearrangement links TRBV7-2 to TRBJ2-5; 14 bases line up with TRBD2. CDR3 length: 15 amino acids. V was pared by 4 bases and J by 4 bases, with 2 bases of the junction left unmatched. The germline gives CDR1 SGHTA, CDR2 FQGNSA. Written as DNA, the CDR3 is TGTGCCAGCAGCTCGACTAGCGGGAGGGGAGAGACCCAGTACTTC. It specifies CASSSTSGRGETQYF.

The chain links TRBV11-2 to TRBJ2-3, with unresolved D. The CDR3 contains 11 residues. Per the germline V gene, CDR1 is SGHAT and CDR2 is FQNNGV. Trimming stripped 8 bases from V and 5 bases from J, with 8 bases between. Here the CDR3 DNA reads TGTGCCAGCCACGGTGGAGATACGCAGTATTTT. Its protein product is CASHGGDTQYF.

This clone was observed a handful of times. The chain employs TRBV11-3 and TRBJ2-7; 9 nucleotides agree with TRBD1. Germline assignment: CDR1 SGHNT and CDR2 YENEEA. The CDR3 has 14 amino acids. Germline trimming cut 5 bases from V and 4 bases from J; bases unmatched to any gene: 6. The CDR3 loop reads CASSIGTGPYEQYF. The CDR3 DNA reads TGTGCCAGCAGCATCGGGACAGGGCCGTACGAGCAGTACTTC.

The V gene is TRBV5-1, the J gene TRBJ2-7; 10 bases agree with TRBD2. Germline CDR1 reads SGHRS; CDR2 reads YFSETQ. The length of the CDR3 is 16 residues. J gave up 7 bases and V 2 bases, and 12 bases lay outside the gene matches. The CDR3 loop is CASSFGASGSSWEQYF. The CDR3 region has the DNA TGCGCCAGCAGCTTTGGGGCTAGCGGGAGCTCGTGGGAGCAGTACTTC.

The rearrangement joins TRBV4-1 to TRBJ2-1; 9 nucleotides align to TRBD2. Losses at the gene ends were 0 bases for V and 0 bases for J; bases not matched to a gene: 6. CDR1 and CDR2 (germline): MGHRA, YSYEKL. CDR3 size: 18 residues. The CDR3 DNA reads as TGCGCCAGCAGCCAAGATCCCCTAGCGGGGAGCTCCTACAATGAGCAGTTCTTC. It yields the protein CASSQDPLAGSSYNEQFF.

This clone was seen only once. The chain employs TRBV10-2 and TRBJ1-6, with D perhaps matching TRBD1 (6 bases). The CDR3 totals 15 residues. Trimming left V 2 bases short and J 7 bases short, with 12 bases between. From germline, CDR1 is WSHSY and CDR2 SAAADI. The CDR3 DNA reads TGCGCCAGCAGTGAGAAGGGGACACTCAATTCACCCCTCCACTTT. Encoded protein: CASSEKGTLNSPLHF.

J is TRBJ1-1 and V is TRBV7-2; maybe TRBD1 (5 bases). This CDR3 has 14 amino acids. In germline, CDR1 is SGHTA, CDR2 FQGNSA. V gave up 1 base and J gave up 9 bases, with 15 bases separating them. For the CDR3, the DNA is TGTGCCAGCAGCTTAGGGCTCCGGGAGGGACAAGCTTTCTTT. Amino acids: CASSLGLREGQAFF.